This T cell receptor (beta chain) comes out of a study of hypomethylating agent response in myelodysplastic syndrome. Study summary: Mean age was about 78 +/- 6.2 years; diploid cytogenetics predominated.

CDR1 and CDR2 (germline): LGHNA, YNFKEQ. This CDR3 is 14 amino acids long. The V end lost 1 base, the J end lost 7 bases, and 10 bases lay between the germline ends. The analysis used unsorted bulk bone marrow, not T-cell subsets. Original processing notes: Of 150,000 to 200,000 unique clonotypes, around 1.5% were previously reported viral-epitope-specific in VDJdb. Method: immunoSEQ multiplex PCR; TCRdb's copy keeps in-frame clones and lacks some. V, J and clone size are those of that table, while D and trimming were read from the DNA. The sample has about 3,000 clones; approximately 80% are singletons.

This clonotype was sampled from a human donor with myelodysplastic syndrome. This chain connects TRBV4-2 to TRBJ2-2; D might be TRBD2 (6 bases). Specimen: bone marrow, collected before or after starting hypomethylating agent treatment for myelodysplastic syndrome (not recorded which). In DNA form, the CDR3 reads TGTGCCAGCAGCCAAGGGGGGGTCATCGGGGAGCTGTTTTTT. This sequence encodes CASSQGGVIGELFF.